This passage covers 10 T cell receptor beta chains from one sample sequenced in a study of T cells expressing NK-cell markers. No DNA is given; TCRdb re-called the 5' RACE reads and lists each CDR3 protein once. Reported are about 410,000 distinct CDR3 sequences; the ten largest clones contain approximately 11%. Sequenced sample: blood T cells: a sorted CD56 or NKG2C T cell subset, CD4+ or CD8+ T cells, or bulk PBMC T cells (not recorded which). Source of these receptors: a woman aged 50 to 65 in good health.

This sequence joins TRBV30 and TRBJ2-7; TCRdb outputs TRBD2, but without DNA this stays unchecked. Germline lookup yields CDR1 GTSNPN and CDR2 SVGIG (reference sequence). CDR3 length: 14 residues. The CDR3 here is CAWSTAGFSYEQYF.

The rearrangement links TRBV25-1 to TRBJ2-5; TCRdb designates TRBD2, a call that cannot be tested without DNA. The CDR3 has 14 amino acids. Germline CDR1 is MGHDK and CDR2 is SYGVNS. CDR3 loop: CASSIAGGQETQYF.

This chain joins TRBV12-3 or TRBV12-4 and TRBJ2-1. The CDR3 covers 14 residues. The CDR3 loop is CASSLGLGYNEQFF.

This chain connects TRBV12-3 or TRBV12-4 to TRBJ2-5; as DNA is missing, the TRBD2 call by TCRdb cannot be tested. This CDR3 comprises 15 residues. CDR3 sequence reads: CASSLAPAVGETQYF.

J is TRBJ2-7 and V is TRBV18; TCRdb's assignment of TRBD1 cannot be checked, as there is no DNA. The CDR3 extends over 17 amino acids. The germline gives CDR1 KGHSH, CDR2 LQKENI. The CDR3 here is CASSPRPGSGVDYEQYF.

The chain links TRBV20-1 to TRBJ2-1; the D gene TCRdb calls, TRBD1, cannot be checked with no DNA. The length of the CDR3 is 14 residues. Germline CDR1 DFQATT, CDR2 SNEGSKA (reference sequence). The CDR3 sequence is CSAFSGTEYNEQFF.

The chain uses TRBV12-3 or TRBV12-4 and TRBJ1-5; the D call of TRBD1 rests on TCRdb alone, since no DNA is present to check it. The CDR3 is made up of 15 amino acids. CDR3 sequence: CASSLTGRGNQPQHF.

This chain's CDR3 is CASTPSGPGSETQYF. The chain carries TRBV5-1 and TRBJ2-5; there is no DNA to check the TCRdb D call of TRBD1. CDR3 length: 15 residues. Germline lookup yields CDR1 SGHRS and CDR2 YFSETQ.

This rearrangement joins TRBV12-3 or TRBV12-4 to TRBJ2-3. This CDR3 has 13 amino acids. The CDR3 reads CASVNLRTDTQYF.

V and J are TRBV4-2 and TRBJ1-5; TCRdb gives TRBD1 as the D gene, but with no DNA this cannot be confirmed. The CDR3 is 16 residues long. Germline CDR1 and CDR2: LGHNA and YNFKEQ. CDR3 in amino acids: CASSQGGRQNNQPQHF.